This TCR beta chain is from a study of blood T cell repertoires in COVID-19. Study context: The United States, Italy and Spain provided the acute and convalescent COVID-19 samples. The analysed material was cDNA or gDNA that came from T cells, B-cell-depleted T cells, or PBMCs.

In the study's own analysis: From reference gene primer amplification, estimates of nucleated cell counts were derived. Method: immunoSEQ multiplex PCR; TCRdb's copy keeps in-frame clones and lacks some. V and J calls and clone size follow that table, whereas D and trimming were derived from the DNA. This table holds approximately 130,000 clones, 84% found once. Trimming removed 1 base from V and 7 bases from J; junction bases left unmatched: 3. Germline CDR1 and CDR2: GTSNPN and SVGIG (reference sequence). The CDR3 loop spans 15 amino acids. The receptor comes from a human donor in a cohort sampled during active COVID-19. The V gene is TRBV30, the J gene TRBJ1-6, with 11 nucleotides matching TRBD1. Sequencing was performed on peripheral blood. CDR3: CAWSAGTGGNSPLHF. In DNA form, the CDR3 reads TGTGCCTGGAGTGCCGGGACAGGGGGGAATTCACCCCTCCACTTT.